The 6 T cell receptor beta chains below all came from one sample that was sequenced in a study of blood T cell repertoires in COVID-19. The method was immunoSEQ multiplex PCR; TCRdb's version includes in-frame clones alone and lacks a portion of them. The sample holds approximately 300,000 clones, about 83% seen once. Input material: peripheral blood. These TCRs come from a woman in her forties or fifties with acute or convalescent COVID-19.

The chain joins TRBV29-1 to TRBJ2-1; 15 positions agree with TRBD2. J lost 7 bases, V lost 1 base, and 2 bases had no gene match. The CDR3 covers 15 residues. From germline, CDR1 is SQVTM and CDR2 ANQGSEA. The CDR3, as DNA: TGCAGCGTTGAAGGGACTAGCGGGAGGGAAAATGAGCAGTTCTTC. Amino acid sequence: CSVEGTSGRENEQFF.

The chain uses TRBV5-6 and TRBJ2-1; 8 bases align to TRBD2. Germline V lookup: CDR1 SGHDT, CDR2 YYEEEE. The CDR3 covers 15 residues. J gave up 3 bases and V 4 bases, and 6 bases lay outside the gene matches. The CDR3: CASSPSGTSYNEQFF. The CDR3 DNA sequence: TGTGCCAGCAGCCCGTCCGGGACTAGCTACAATGAGCAGTTCTTC.

The rearrangement uses TRBV9 and TRBJ2-1, with TRBD2 matching 12 bases. CDR1 and CDR2 from the germline V gene are SGDLS and YYNGEE. This CDR3 has 15 residues. The ends lost 3 bases at V and 6 bases at J; junction bases unmatched: 4. The CDR3 spells CASSALAGGTNEQFF. The CDR3 bases are TGTGCCAGCAGCGCCCTAGCGGGAGGGACCAATGAGCAGTTCTTC.

V is TRBV5-6 and J is TRBJ1-1; 8 nucleotides match TRBD1. There are 14 residues in the CDR3. CDR1 is SGHDT, CDR2 YYEEEE, per germline. After removal of 8 bases from V and 5 bases from J, the junction contained 11 bases not matched to a gene. The CDR3 loop reads CASLSGQGFTEAFF. Written as DNA, the CDR3 is TGTGCCAGTCTTTCCGGACAGGGCTTTACTGAAGCTTTCTTT. The full variable domain, completed using reference TRBV5-6 and TRBJ1-1, is DAGVTQSPTHLIKTRGQQVTLRCSPKSGHDTVSWYQQALGQGPQFIFQYYEEEERQRGNFPDRFSGHQFPNYSSELNVNALLLGDSALYLCASLSGQGFTEAFFGQGTRLTVV.

The CDR3 DNA sequence: TGTGCCAGTGGCAGGGATACCTTGGTGAACACTGAAGCTTTCTTT. Translating gives CASGRDTLVNTEAFF. This rearrangement joins TRBV2 to TRBJ1-1, with a tentative D call TRBD1 (5 bases). The CDR3 spans 15 residues. V lost 9 bases and J lost 0, with 17 bases in between. CDR1 is SNHLY, CDR2 FYNNEI, per germline.

This chain links TRBV5-8 with TRBJ2-5, with D possibly being TRBD2 (5 bases). V lost 4 bases, J lost 5 bases, and 18 bases lay in between. This CDR3 is 15 amino acids long. Germline values: CDR1 SGHTS, CDR2 YDEGEE. The CDR3 region has the DNA TGTGCCAGCAGCCACAACACCCGGACTGGGGAGACCCAGTACTTC. Protein product: CASSHNTRTGETQYF.